This T cell receptor (beta chain) was captured in a study of cytomegalovirus exposure and HLA in healthy donors. Study results and limitations: Upon later analysis, TCR association rates were observed to vary by HLA locus, being highest for DRB1 and lowest for HLA-C.

Germline CDR1 reads SSHAT; CDR2 reads FNYEAQ (reference sequence). There are 16 residues in the CDR3. PCR involved 60 Vbeta and 13 Jbeta primers. The repertoire was sequenced with immunoSEQ multiplex PCR; TCRdb's copy has only in-frame clones and lacks some. There are fewer than 150,000 clones in the sample; under 85% occur only once, and 3.1% lies in the top ten. Note on this clone: Its antigen is as yet unknown. Sequence at one end of the junction differs from germline and may be a read error.

The TCR originated in a man aged 25-40 years in good health and CMV-seronegative. Sequences were obtained from PBMCs. This rearrangement joins TRBV7-7 to TRBJ2-3; TRBD2 matches 8 bases. CDR3 in amino acids: CASSLAAGGSTDTQYF. CDR3 sequence (DNA): TGTGCTAGCAGCTTAGCCGCGGGAGGCAGCACAGATACGCAGTATTTT.